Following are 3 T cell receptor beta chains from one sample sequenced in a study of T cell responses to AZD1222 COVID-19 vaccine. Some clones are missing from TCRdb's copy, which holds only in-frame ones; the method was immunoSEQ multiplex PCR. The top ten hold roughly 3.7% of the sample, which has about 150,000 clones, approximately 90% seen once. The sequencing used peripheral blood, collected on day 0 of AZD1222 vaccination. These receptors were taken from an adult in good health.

CDR3 loop: CASSLGKQETQYF. The CDR3 DNA is TGCGCCAGCAGCTTGGGCAAGCAAGAGACCCAGTACTTC. The V gene is TRBV5-1, the J gene TRBJ2-5; D gene unclear. V shed 0 bases and J shed 2 bases, with 5 bases lying between them. The CDR3 extends over 13 amino acids. Germline CDR1 and CDR2: SGHRS and YFSETQ.

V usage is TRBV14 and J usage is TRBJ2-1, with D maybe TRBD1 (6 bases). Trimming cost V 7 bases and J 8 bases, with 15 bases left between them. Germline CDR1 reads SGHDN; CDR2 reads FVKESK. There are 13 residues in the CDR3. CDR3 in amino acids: CASNLQGVDEQFF. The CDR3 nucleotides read TGTGCCAGCAACCTACAGGGTGTGGATGAGCAGTTCTTC.

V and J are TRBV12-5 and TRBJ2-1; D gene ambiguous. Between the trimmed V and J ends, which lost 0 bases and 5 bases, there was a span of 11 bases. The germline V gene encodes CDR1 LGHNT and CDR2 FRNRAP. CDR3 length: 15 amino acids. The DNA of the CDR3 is TGTGCTAGTGGTTTGGTACAATACAGCAACAATGAGCAGTTCTTC. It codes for CASGLVQYSNNEQFF.